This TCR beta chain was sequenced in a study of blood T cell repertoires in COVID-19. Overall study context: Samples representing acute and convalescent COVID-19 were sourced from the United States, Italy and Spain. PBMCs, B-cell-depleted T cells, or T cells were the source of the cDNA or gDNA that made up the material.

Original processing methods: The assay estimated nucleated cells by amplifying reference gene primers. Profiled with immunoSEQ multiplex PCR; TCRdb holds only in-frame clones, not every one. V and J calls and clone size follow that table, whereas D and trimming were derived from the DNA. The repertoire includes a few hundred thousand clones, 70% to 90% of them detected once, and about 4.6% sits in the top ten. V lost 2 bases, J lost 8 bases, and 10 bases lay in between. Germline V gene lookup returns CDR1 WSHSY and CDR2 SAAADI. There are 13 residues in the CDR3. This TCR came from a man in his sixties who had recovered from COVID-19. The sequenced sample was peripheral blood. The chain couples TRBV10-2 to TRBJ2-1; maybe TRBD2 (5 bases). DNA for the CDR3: TGCGCCAGCAGTGAGGCGACTATCCATGAGCAGTTCTTC. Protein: CASSEATIHEQFF.